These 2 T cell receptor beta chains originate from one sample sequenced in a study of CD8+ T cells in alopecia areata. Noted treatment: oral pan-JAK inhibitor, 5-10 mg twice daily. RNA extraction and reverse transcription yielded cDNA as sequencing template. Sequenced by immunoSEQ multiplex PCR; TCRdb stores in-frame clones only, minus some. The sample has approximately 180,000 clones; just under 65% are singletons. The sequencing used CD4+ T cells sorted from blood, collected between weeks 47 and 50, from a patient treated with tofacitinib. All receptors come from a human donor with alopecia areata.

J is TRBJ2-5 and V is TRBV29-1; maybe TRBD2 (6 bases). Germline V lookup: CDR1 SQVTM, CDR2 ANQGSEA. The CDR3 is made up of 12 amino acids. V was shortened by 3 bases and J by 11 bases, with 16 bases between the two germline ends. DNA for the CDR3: TGCAGCGTTGATCCTCAGCGGGCGCCTCAGTACTTC. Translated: CSVDPQRAPQYF.

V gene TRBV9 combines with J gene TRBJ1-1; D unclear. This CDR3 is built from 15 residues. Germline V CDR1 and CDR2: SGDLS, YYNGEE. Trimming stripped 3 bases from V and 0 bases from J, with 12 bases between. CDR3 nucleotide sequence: TGTGCCAGCAGCGAGACGGGCAGACTGAACACTGAAGCTTTCTTT. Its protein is CASSETGRLNTEAFF.